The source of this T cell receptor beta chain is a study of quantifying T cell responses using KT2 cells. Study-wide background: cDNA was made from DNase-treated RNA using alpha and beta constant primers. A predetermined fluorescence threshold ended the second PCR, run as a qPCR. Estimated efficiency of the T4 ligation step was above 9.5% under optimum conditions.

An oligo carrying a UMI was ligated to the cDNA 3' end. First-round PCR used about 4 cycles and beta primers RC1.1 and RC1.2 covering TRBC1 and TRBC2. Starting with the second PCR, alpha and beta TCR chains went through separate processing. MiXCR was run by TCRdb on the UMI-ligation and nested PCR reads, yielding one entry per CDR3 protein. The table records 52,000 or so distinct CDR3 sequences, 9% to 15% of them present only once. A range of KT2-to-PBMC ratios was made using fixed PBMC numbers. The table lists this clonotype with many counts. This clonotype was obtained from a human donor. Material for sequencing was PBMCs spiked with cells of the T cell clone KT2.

The CDR3 spells CASSFRGLTTTGELFF. DNA for the CDR3: TGCGCCAGCAGCTTCAGGGGACTTACGACGACCGGGGAGCTGTTTTTT. The rearrangement joins TRBV5-1 to TRBJ2-2, with D perhaps given as TRBD1 or TRBD2 (6 bases each). The germline gives CDR1 SGHRS, CDR2 YFSETQ. Trimming removed 2 bases at V and 5 bases at J, with 16 bases between. The CDR3 has 16 amino acids.